A selection of T cell receptor beta chains follows, all from one sample in a study of blood T cell repertoires in COVID-19. TCRdb keeps only in-frame clones here, not all; method: immunoSEQ multiplex PCR. The repertoire holds 490,000 or so clones, approximately 91% seen once, with around 7.9% in the top ten. Sequenced sample: PBMCs or T cells enriched from blood (not recorded which). These receptors were collected from a woman aged 60 to 75 who had recovered from COVID-19. Both conserved end residues are part of each CDR3. Each record gives: J gene, clone size, D gene, V gene, CDR3 protein, CDR3 DNA. A D gene is named only where the DNA matches it firmly. Some rows mark clone size as missing; the rest say once, few, many or name a class of expanded clone.

j_call: TRBJ2-7
clone_size: -
d_call: -
v_call: TRBV11-3
cdr3_aa: CASSPEGRTYEQYF
cdr3_nt: TGTGCCAGCAGCCCGGAGGGCAGAACCTACGAGCAGTACTTC

j_call: TRBJ1-5
clone_size: -
d_call: -
v_call: TRBV6-5
cdr3_aa: CASSYPRDSNQPQHF
cdr3_nt: TGTGCCAGCAGTTACCCCAGGGATAGCAATCAGCCCCAGCATTTT

j_call: TRBJ1-4
clone_size: -
d_call: -
v_call: TRBV11-3
cdr3_aa: CASSQGATNEKLFF
cdr3_nt: TGTGCCAGCAGCCAAGGGGCAACTAATGAAAAACTGTTTTTT

j_call: TRBJ2-5
clone_size: -
d_call: -
v_call: TRBV5-1
cdr3_aa: CASSLGGLGETQYF
cdr3_nt: TGCGCCAGCAGCTTGGGGGGACTGGGCGAGACCCAGTACTTC

j_call: TRBJ1-2
clone_size: once
d_call: -
v_call: TRBV5-1
cdr3_aa: CASSSGRGYTF
cdr3_nt: TGCGCCAGCAGCTCCGGCAGGGGCTACACCTTC

j_call: TRBJ1-5
clone_size: -
d_call: -
v_call: TRBV7-2
cdr3_aa: CASSFSRISNQPQHF
cdr3_nt: TGTGCCAGCAGCTTTTCCAGGATTAGCAATCAGCCCCAGCATTTT

j_call: TRBJ2-1
clone_size: -
d_call: TRBD2
v_call: TRBV11-2
cdr3_aa: CASSPGLAGGLVANEQFF
cdr3_nt: TGTGCCAGCAGCCCAGGACTAGCGGGGGGCCTGGTCGCGAATGAGCAGTTCTTC

j_call: TRBJ1-6
clone_size: -
d_call: TRBD1
v_call: TRBV5-4
cdr3_aa: CASSFRQGAGNSPLHF
cdr3_nt: TGTGCCAGCAGCTTTCGCCAGGGGGCCGGTAATTCACCCCTCCACTTT

j_call: TRBJ1-6
clone_size: -
d_call: TRBD1
v_call: TRBV5-5
cdr3_aa: CASSSTWDSRNSPLHF
cdr3_nt: TGTGCCAGCAGCAGCACTTGGGACAGTAGGAATTCACCCCTCCACTTT

j_call: TRBJ1-6
clone_size: few
d_call: -
v_call: TRBV7-6
cdr3_aa: CASSLATAGVGSPLHF
cdr3_nt: TGTGCCAGCAGCTTAGCAACAGCGGGCGTAGGATCACCCCTCCACTTT

j_call: TRBJ1-5
clone_size: -
d_call: -
v_call: TRBV4-1
cdr3_aa: CASSQDTTQPQHF
cdr3_nt: TGCGCCAGCAGCCAAGATACAACCCAGCCCCAGCATTTT

j_call: TRBJ1-1
clone_size: -
d_call: TRBD1
v_call: TRBV19
cdr3_aa: CASSRKTGVNTEAFF
cdr3_nt: TGTGCCAGTAGTAGAAAGACAGGGGTGAACACTGAAGCTTTCTTT

j_call: TRBJ2-3
clone_size: once
d_call: -
v_call: TRBV7-2
cdr3_aa: CASSLVGGRTDTQYF
cdr3_nt: TGTGCCAGCAGCTTAGTAGGGGGAAGGACAGATACGCAGTATTTT

j_call: TRBJ2-1
clone_size: -
d_call: -
v_call: TRBV5-4
cdr3_aa: CASSLGGGQSNNEQFF
cdr3_nt: TGTGCCAGCAGCCTGGGGGGGGGCCAAAGCAACAATGAGCAGTTCTTC

j_call: TRBJ1-6
clone_size: -
d_call: TRBD1
v_call: TRBV27
cdr3_aa: CASRTGEDSPLHF
cdr3_nt: TGTGCCAGCAGGACAGGGGAGGATTCACCCCTCCACTTT

j_call: TRBJ2-7
clone_size: -
d_call: TRBD2
v_call: TRBV5-8
cdr3_aa: CASSRLAGFSGQYF
cdr3_nt: TGTGCCAGCAGCAGACTAGCGGGGTTCTCCGGACAGTACTTC

j_call: TRBJ2-2
clone_size: -
d_call: -
v_call: TRBV10-2
cdr3_aa: CASRGRGADTGELFF
cdr3_nt: TGCGCCAGCAGAGGGAGGGGGGCGGACACCGGGGAGCTGTTTTTT

j_call: TRBJ1-2
clone_size: -
d_call: TRBD1
v_call: TRBV27
cdr3_aa: CASSPLHSTGLSGANYGYTF
cdr3_nt: TGTGCCAGCAGTCCGCTTCATTCGACAGGGTTATCGGGGGCTAACTATGGCTACACCTTC

j_call: TRBJ2-3
clone_size: -
d_call: -
v_call: TRBV24-1
cdr3_aa: CATSEASSTDTQYF
cdr3_nt: TGTGCCACCAGTGAAGCCTCTAGCACAGATACGCAGTATTTT

j_call: TRBJ1-2
clone_size: -
d_call: -
v_call: TRBV5-4
cdr3_aa: CASSSQGNGYTF
cdr3_nt: TGTGCCAGCAGCTCGCAGGGTAATGGCTACACCTTC

j_call: TRBJ1-5
clone_size: -
d_call: -
v_call: TRBV28
cdr3_aa: CASSLVEGVGNQPQHF
cdr3_nt: TGTGCCAGCAGTTTAGTTGAGGGGGTGGGCAATCAGCCCCAGCATTTT

j_call: TRBJ2-1
clone_size: -
d_call: TRBD2
v_call: TRBV5-1
cdr3_aa: CASRGLAAYNEQFF
cdr3_nt: TGCGCCAGCAGGGGACTAGCGGCCTACAATGAGCAGTTCTTC